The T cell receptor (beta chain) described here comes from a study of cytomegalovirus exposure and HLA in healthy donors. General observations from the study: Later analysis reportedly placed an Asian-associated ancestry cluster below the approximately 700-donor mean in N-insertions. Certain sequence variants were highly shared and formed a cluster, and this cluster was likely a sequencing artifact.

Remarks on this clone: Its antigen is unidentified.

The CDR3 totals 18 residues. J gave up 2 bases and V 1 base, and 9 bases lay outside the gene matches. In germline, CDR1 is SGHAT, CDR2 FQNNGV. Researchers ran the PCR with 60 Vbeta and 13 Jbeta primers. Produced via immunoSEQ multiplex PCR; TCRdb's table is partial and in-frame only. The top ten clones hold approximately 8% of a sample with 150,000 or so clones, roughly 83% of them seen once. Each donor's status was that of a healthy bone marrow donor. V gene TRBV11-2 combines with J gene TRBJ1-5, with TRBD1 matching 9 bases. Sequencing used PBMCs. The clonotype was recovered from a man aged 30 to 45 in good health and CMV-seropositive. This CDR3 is CASSLGHRGQVGNQPQHF. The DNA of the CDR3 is TGTGCCAGCAGCTTAGGTCACAGGGGGCAGGTTGGCAATCAGCCCCAGCATTTT.